One and the same sample provided the 29 T cell receptor beta chains below, sequenced in a study of cytomegalovirus exposure and HLA in healthy donors. 13 Jbeta primers and 60 Vbeta primers were used for the PCR. Sequenced by immunoSEQ multiplex PCR; TCRdb stores in-frame clones only, minus some. The data contain 96,000 or so clones, about 70% of them singletons. The specimen was PBMCs. Receptor source: a female donor in good health and CMV-seropositive.

V is TRBV9 and J is TRBJ1-1; D is possibly TRBD1 (6 bases). Deletions cut 4 bases from V and 1 base from J, with 20 bases between. Germline assignment: CDR1 SGDLS and CDR2 YYNGEE. There are 17 residues in the CDR3. CDR3 nucleotide sequence: TGTGCCAGCAGCCCAACAAGGGGGGGTGGGGGGAACACTGAAGCTTTCTTT. Translating gives CASSPTRGGGGNTEAFF.

This chain joins TRBV11-2 and TRBJ1-2; 12 nucleotides match TRBD1. The V segment lost 4 bases and the J segment 1 base; nucleotides outside the gene matches: 13. The CDR3 runs 19 residues. The germline CDR1 and CDR2 sequences are SGHAT and FQNNGV. In nucleotides, the CDR3 is TGTGCCAGCAGCTCCACCCGCCGGGACAGGGGGCAGGGTAACTATGGCTACACCTTC. Translated: CASSSTRRDRGQGNYGYTF.

The J gene is TRBJ2-2, the V gene TRBV4-3, with TRBD1 identical over 7 bases. The V gene end was trimmed by 0 bases and the J gene end by 4 bases; junction bases not matched to a gene: 14. Germline assignment: CDR1 LGHNA and CDR2 YSLEER. The CDR3 is 19 residues long. The CDR3 is CASSQERGRQGIFTGELFF. CDR3 coding DNA: TGCGCCAGCAGCCAAGAGAGGGGACGACAGGGAATTTTCACCGGGGAGCTGTTTTTT.

This clone has just one count. V gene TRBV6-5 combines with J gene TRBJ2-1, with D tentatively TRBD1 (6 bases). The CDR3 length is 16 residues. Germline assignment: CDR1 MNHEY and CDR2 SVGAGI. The V end was cut by 1 base, the J end by 6 bases, with 16 bases between. The CDR3 protein is CASSYLGAGAPNEQFF. The DNA for the CDR3 is TGTGCCAGCAGTTACTTAGGGGCAGGGGCACCCAATGAGCAGTTCTTC.

The chain couples TRBV25-1 to TRBJ1-1; 8 nucleotides agree with TRBD1. The trim removed 4 bases at V and 4 bases at J, leaving 5 bases unmatched. This CDR3 is built from 14 residues. The germline V gene has CDR1 MGHDK and CDR2 SYGVNS. The CDR3 reads CASSGTGRGTEAFF. The CDR3 DNA reads as TGTGCCAGCAGTGGGACAGGGAGAGGCACTGAAGCTTTCTTT. Filled out from reference TRBV25-1 and TRBJ1-1, the complete variable domain reads EADIYQTPRYLVIGTGKKITLECSQTMGHDKMYWYQQDPGMELHLIHYSYGVNSTEKGDLSSESTVSRIRTEHFPLTLESARPSHTSQYLCASSGTGRGTEAFFGQGTRLTVV.

This chain joins TRBV4-3 and TRBJ1-4; 7 bases agree with TRBD1. Germline V gene data show CDR1 as LGHNA and CDR2 as YSLEER. V was clipped by 2 bases and J by 0 bases; unmatched bases: 9. The CDR3 has 18 amino acids. The CDR3 DNA reads as TGCGCCAGCAGCCAAACCTTACAGGGGACCCCAACTAATGAAAAACTGTTTTTT. It specifies CASSQTLQGTPTNEKLFF.

The chain joins TRBV6-5 to TRBJ1-5; 10 bases agree with TRBD1. Trimming took 5 bases from V and 7 from J; bases not matched to a gene: 5. Germline CDR1 is MNHEY and CDR2 is SVGAGI. The CDR3 covers 14 residues. For the CDR3, the DNA is TGTGCCAGCAGTCGGGACAGGGGAGAACAGCCCCAGCATTTT. This encodes CASSRDRGEQPQHF.

This rearrangement joins TRBV11-3 to TRBJ2-3; D is unclear. The V gene lost 1 base and the J gene lost 3 bases, with 5 bases spanning the gap. The germline V gene has CDR1 SGHNT and CDR2 YENEEA. The CDR3 runs 13 residues. CDR3 protein: CASSLVQTDTQYF. For the CDR3, the DNA is TGTGCCAGCAGCTTAGTACAGACAGATACGCAGTATTTT.

This rearrangement joins TRBV5-6 to TRBJ2-7; 9 bases map to TRBD1. V shed 4 bases, J shed 6 bases, and the junction held 5 bases outside the gene matches. CDR1 and CDR2 (germline): SGHDT, YYEEEE. This CDR3 is 13 amino acids long. The chain's CDR3 is CASSPGQGLEQYF. DNA of the CDR3: TGTGCCAGCAGCCCGGGACAGGGTCTCGAGCAGTACTTC.

The table lists this clone with a few counts. The gene calls are TRBV7-3 and TRBJ2-1; 10 bases are a match to TRBD1. From germline, CDR1 is SGHTA and CDR2 FQGTGA. The trim removed 5 bases at V and 1 base at J, leaving 14 bases unmatched. This CDR3 region has 19 residues. The CDR3 nucleotides read TGTGCCAGCAGCCCCTCGACAGGGGGCGCCGCTCGGTCCTACAATGAGCAGTTCTTC. This gives the protein CASSPSTGGAARSYNEQFF.

This sequence joins TRBV19 and TRBJ1-3; no definite D call. V gave up 3 bases and J gave up 0 bases, with 9 bases separating them. Germline CDR1 reads LNHDA; CDR2 reads SQIVND (reference sequence). This CDR3 is built from 15 residues. The CDR3 region is CASSIGGSSGNTIYF. Here the CDR3 DNA reads TGTGCCAGTAGTATTGGTGGCAGCTCTGGAAACACCATATATTTT.

The chain recombines TRBV10-3 with TRBJ2-7; TRBD2 matches at 8 bases. The CDR3 loop spans 14 amino acids. Germline V CDR1 and CDR2: ENHRY, SYGVKD. V lost 7 bases and J lost 3; bases outside the gene matches: 8. The CDR3 loop reads CAITRSGSVYEQYF. The DNA of the CDR3 is TGTGCCATCACCCGAAGCGGGAGTGTCTACGAGCAGTACTTC.

J is TRBJ2-3 and V is TRBV1; the D call TRBD2 from the table was never checked on the DNA. TRBV1 is given as a pseudogene. CDR3 length: 16 residues. CDR3 sequence reads: CTSSQASGDCTDTQYF. In DNA form, the CDR3 reads TGCACCAGCAGCCAGGCTAGCGGGGATTGCACAGATACGCAGTATTTT.

The CDR3 nucleotides are TGTGCCAGCAGTTCGACAGCTACAGGCTATGGCTACACCTTC. Protein: CASSSTATGYGYTF. This chain connects TRBV6-5 to TRBJ1-2; D perhaps matches TRBD1 (5 bases). The CDR3 covers 14 residues. The V and J ends lost 4 bases and 4 bases respectively, with 13 bases between them. Germline assignment: CDR1 MNHEY and CDR2 SVGAGI.

V usage is TRBV9 and J usage is TRBJ1-4; unclear D gene. V lost 4 bases and J lost 8, with 18 bases in between. The CDR3 is 15 amino acids. Germline CDR1 is SGDLS and CDR2 is YYNGEE. In DNA form, the CDR3 reads TGTGCCAGCAGCTATGGCAGGCCCCCCGCGGAAAAACTGTTTTTT. This encodes CASSYGRPPAEKLFF. The whole variable domain, remainder taken from reference TRBV9 and TRBJ1-4, is DSGVTQTPKHLITATGQRVTLRCSPRSGDLSVYWYQQSLDQGLQFLIQYYNGEERAKGNILERFSAQQFPDLHSELNLSSLELGDSALYFCASSYGRPPAEKLFFGSGTQLSVL.

The rearrangement links TRBV4-1 to TRBJ2-7; 11 nucleotides line up with TRBD2. Unmatched junction bases numbered 4, after V lost 2 bases and J lost 4 bases. The CDR3 has 15 amino acids. From germline, CDR1 is MGHRA and CDR2 YSYEKL. CDR3 region: CASSQILAGEYEQYF. The CDR3 coding sequence is TGCGCCAGCAGCCAAATACTAGCGGGAGAATACGAGCAGTACTTC.

The V gene is TRBV29-1, the J gene TRBJ2-5, with D possibly matching TRBD1 (5 bases). CDR3 size: 12 residues. Per the germline V gene, CDR1 is SQVTM and CDR2 is ANQGSEA. V was trimmed by 2 bases and J by 5 bases, leaving 9 bases between them. The CDR3 here is CSVEQGRETQYF. The CDR3 DNA follows: TGCAGCGTTGAACAGGGTCGGGAGACCCAGTACTTC.

This rearrangement joins TRBV4-1 to TRBJ2-1, with TRBD2 matching 7 bases. The junction had 9 bases not matched to a gene; V was cut back by 0 bases and J by 4 bases. Germline V gene lookup returns CDR1 MGHRA and CDR2 YSYEKL. This CDR3 spans 17 amino acids. The CDR3 coding sequence is TGCGCCAGCAGCCAAGACCAAGCGGCTAGCGGATACAATGAGCAGTTCTTC. This gives the protein CASSQDQAASGYNEQFF.

The chain links TRBV5-1 to TRBJ1-2; D is unresolved. Germline CDR1 is SGHRS and CDR2 is YFSETQ. Trimming took 2 bases from V and 6 from J, leaving 11 bases between them. The CDR3 covers 13 residues. The CDR3 region is CASSFAGSDGYTF. In DNA, the CDR3 is TGCGCCAGCAGCTTCGCGGGGTCGGATGGCTACACCTTC.

The V and J genes are TRBV30 and TRBJ2-4, with 7 bases fitting TRBD1. The V and J ends lost 0 bases and 0 bases, in that order; junction bases with no gene match: 2. The germline V gene encodes CDR1 GTSNPN and CDR2 SVGIG (reference sequence). This CDR3 spans 15 amino acids. The CDR3: CAWSVDRVAKNIQYF. The CDR3 DNA is TGTGCCTGGAGTGTAGACAGGGTAGCCAAAAACATTCAGTACTTC.

This clone was counted a few times. The rearrangement uses TRBV6-6 and TRBJ1-6, with D tentatively TRBD1 (6 bases). The CDR3 runs to 14 residues. Trimming pared 6 bases from V and 9 bases from J, leaving 15 bases between. Germline V lookup: CDR1 MNHNY, CDR2 SVGAGI (reference sequence). This chain's CDR3 is CASSSGTISSPLHF. CDR3 sequence (DNA): TGTGCCAGCAGCTCCGGGACAATCAGTTCACCCCTCCACTTT.

This clone was detected a few times. V is TRBV29-1 and J is TRBJ2-5; TRBD2 matches 12 bases. Germline loops: CDR1 SQVTM, CDR2 ANQGSEA. Trimming removed 7 bases from V and 3 bases from J; junction bases left unmatched: 9. The CDR3 sequence is 15 residues long. CDR3: CSALAGGGFEETQYF. CDR3 DNA sequence: TGCAGCGCCCTAGCGGGAGGGGGATTCGAAGAGACCCAGTACTTC.

V usage is TRBV30 and J usage is TRBJ1-5; TRBD1 agrees at 8 bases. CDR3 length: 13 amino acids. Germline V gene lookup returns CDR1 GTSNPN and CDR2 SVGIG (reference sequence). J was trimmed by 3 bases and V by 5 bases; bases with no gene match: 3. CDR3 in amino acids: CAWDRGDNQPQHF. Written as DNA, the CDR3 is TGTGCCTGGGACAGGGGTGACAATCAGCCCCAGCATTTT.

V is TRBV30 and J is TRBJ2-7, with TRBD1 matching 8 bases. Trimming at V came to 1 base and at J to 7 bases, leaving 3 bases not matched to a gene. From germline, CDR1 is GTSNPN and CDR2 SVGIG (reference sequence). CDR3 length: 12 amino acids. The CDR3 nucleotides are TGTGCCTGGAGTGGGACAGGGTTGGAGCAGTACTTC. This encodes CAWSGTGLEQYF. The full variable domain, rest sourced from reference TRBV30 and TRBJ2-7, is SQTIHQWPATLVQPVGSPLSLECTVEGTSNPNLYWYRQAAGRGLQLLFYSVGIGQISSEVPQNLSASRPQDRQFILSSKKLLLSDSGFYLCAWSGTGLEQYFGPGTRLTVT.

The chain carries TRBV7-6 and TRBJ2-1, with 8 bases identical to TRBD1. After removal of 2 bases from V and 3 bases from J, the junction contained 6 bases not matched to a gene. CDR3 length equals 16 residues. CDR1 SGHVS and CDR2 FNYEAQ come from the germline V gene. This CDR3 reads CASSLRAGGDYNEQFF. CDR3 sequence (DNA): TGTGCCAGCAGCTTACGGGCAGGGGGCGACTACAATGAGCAGTTCTTC.

This rearrangement joins TRBV18 to TRBJ2-1; D gene unclear. The CDR3 extends over 15 amino acids. Germline V gene lookup returns CDR1 KGHSH and CDR2 LQKENI. The V end was cut by 3 bases, the J end by 5 bases, with 14 bases between. DNA of the CDR3: TGTGCCAGCTCACCTAGCCCACGGCCTAACAATGAGCAGTTCTTC. This translates into CASSPSPRPNNEQFF.

The chain recombines TRBV2 with TRBJ2-7; 9 positions match TRBD1. This CDR3 is 12 amino acids long. The V segment lost 8 bases and the J segment 6 bases; nucleotides outside the gene matches: 5. From germline, CDR1 is SNHLY and CDR2 FYNNEI. CDR3 DNA: TGTGCCAGCCTGGTGGACAGGGGCGAGCAGTACTTC. Translating it yields CASLVDRGEQYF.

This clone appeared a few times. This chain uses TRBV25-1 with TRBJ2-1, with 11 bases aligning to TRBD2. Germline V gene lookup returns CDR1 MGHDK and CDR2 SYGVNS. The CDR3 is 16 amino acids. Trimming cost V 2 bases and J 4 bases; bases outside gene matches: 4. CDR3 residues: CASSELAGGAYNEQFF. CDR3 bases: TGTGCCAGCAGTGAACTAGCGGGAGGAGCGTACAATGAGCAGTTCTTC. The full variable domain, completed using reference TRBV25-1 and TRBJ2-1, is EADIYQTPRYLVIGTGKKITLECSQTMGHDKMYWYQQDPGMELHLIHYSYGVNSTEKGDLSSESTVSRIRTEHFPLTLESARPSHTSQYLCASSELAGGAYNEQFFGPGTRLTVL.

V usage is TRBV5-6 and J usage is TRBJ2-1, with D possibly being TRBD2 (5 bases). The V and J ends lost 5 bases and 3 bases respectively, with 12 bases between them. The CDR3 is made up of 14 amino acids. Looked up from germline, CDR1 is SGHDT and CDR2 is YYEEEE. CDR3 bases: TGTGCCAGCAGTTTTAACGGGGTCTACAATGAGCAGTTCTTC. As protein: CASSFNGVYNEQFF.